This T cell receptor beta chain was obtained from a study of shared clonotypes between healthy human individuals (dated by TCRdb to about 2020). Describing the broader study: The cohort included three men and two women between 18 and 49 years of age. For each donor, CD4 naive and CD4 memory were each run on three plates, CD8 naive on two plates, and CD8 memory on one plate. The study deeply sequenced blood TCR repertoires of several healthy adults to estimate repertoire size and the extent of clonotype sharing between individuals. Per donor, leukapheresis produced somewhere between about 0.94 and 8.9 billion PBMCs. To increase sequencing depth and limit assay-specific biases, TCR repertoire library preparation and sequencing were carried out by different laboratories using diverse techniques.

Using the deep immunoSEQ assay, multiplex PCR amplified TCR CDR3 regions from genomic DNA. Extracted genomic DNA from each cell subset was distributed evenly across all wells of several immunoSEQ 96-well plates, and each plate was treated as a replicate. For sorted subsets, each replicate PCR was loaded with 200 ng genomic DNA, equivalent to roughly 30,000 T cell genomes. Purified libraries were measured with a Qubit 3.0 fluorometer, size-checked on a Bioanalyzer 2100, and measured again with the KAPA Library Quantification kit. Every immunoSEQ 96-well plate was sequenced on a separate single-read 150-cycle Illumina NextSeq 550 flow cell. The original pipeline was this. Because the immunoSEQ output included only junctional sequences and no quality scores, the filtering could not be the same as the filtering used for full-length reads. To assign V/J genes and CDR3, sequences were annotated using PyIR, a Python wrapper for IgBLAST v1.9, with IMGT germline references. Reads were filtered out if the reads had weak V/J assignments (E-value above 1e-6), no CDR3, stop codons, out-of-frame junctions, or ambiguous translated residues. A V3J clonotype was defined by an identical inferred V gene, J gene, and CDR3 amino acid sequence. The percentage overlap between two repertoires was calculated by dividing the number of shared unique clonotypes by the size of the smaller repertoire. Richness of each repertoire was evaluated using RTK rarefaction, the Chao1 estimator, and Recon v2.1 estimates of unobserved clonotypes. Generation probabilities were computed with OLGA for all TCRbeta clonotypes obtained by the gDNA method from a handful of donors. The immuneACCESS repertoire file appears here via TCRdb, limited to in-frame rearrangements. These files lack a portion of the clones; in checked studies, under half of the deficit traces to unresolved V genes, and the cause of the others is not known. V and J calls and clone size come straight from that table; D and trimming were deduced from the DNA. Here the sample has some 1 million clones; 65% to 75% occur a single time. The ten most abundant clones make up over 1.3% of the sample.

In the case of this clone: No antigen is known for it. Per-nucleotide qualities are absent, and no much larger clonotype sits a single base away.

The paper's findings and limits, for the study overall: About 5% of naive CD4, 3.5% of naive CD8, approximately 2.2% of memory CD4, and 0.35% to 0.4% of memory CD8 clonotypes were shared across a few donors. Sampling was restricted to blood, and TCR repertoires in tissues likely differ from the TCR repertoires found in blood. Compared with non-shared clonotypes, the clonotypes found in all four sorted-subset donors had higher generation probabilities. Pairwise subsampling indicated that sequencing depth was expected to affect the degree of clonotype sharing among donors. Incomplete sequencing was indicated by rarefaction of sorted-subset datasets, despite the large sequencing depth. Estimated clonotype richness was generally larger for naive than for memory subsets. Because the study included only a small number of donors, the genetic and exposure-history diversity represented was limited.

The donors were healthy, HIV-negative adults with no recently reported acute infections or vaccinations. Every donor was a Caucasian adult residing in Nashville, Tennessee, USA. Magnetic negative selection was used to enrich CD4+ T cells, after which naive cells were positively selected on CD45RA and the negative fraction became the memory subset. After blood collection by leukapheresis, PBMCs were isolated using Ficoll-Histopaque density gradient centrifugation and then cryopreserved in the vapor phase of liquid nitrogen. Purity and quantity of every magnetically sorted T cell population were checked by analytical flow cytometry. Each sorted fraction had its genomic DNA isolated and then quantified by UV absorbance on a Nanodrop 2000c. The germline V gene (reference sequence) yields MNHEY for CDR1 and SMNVEV for CDR2. V lost 6 bases and J lost 1 base; the stretch between them is 8 bases long. The CDR3, cysteine through phenylalanine, is 13 amino acids long. Only the CDR3 DNA is retained, 39 bases long and in frame from the first base.

The sequenced sample consisted of memory CD4+ T cells sorted from blood. Sample cell subset or site, as interpreted from the label and publication: CD45RA-negative fraction. The sequence came from a man aged 18-30 years in good health. Rearrangement joined TRBV27 to TRBJ2-3, with the D gene not clear enough to name. Here the CDR3 is given as CASSPHGTDTQYF. The DNA reads TGTGCCAGCAGCCCCCATGGCACAGATACGCAGTATTTT.